Following are 29 T cell receptor beta chains from one sample sequenced in a study of cytomegalovirus exposure and HLA in healthy donors. PCR employed 60 Vbeta and 13 Jbeta primers. Sequenced by immunoSEQ multiplex PCR; TCRdb stores in-frame clones only, minus some. The repertoire shows around 100,000 clones; the top ten hold around 3.6%. The source material was PBMCs. The receptors stem from a woman in her 30s in good health and CMV-seronegative.

The chain carries TRBV6-1 and TRBJ1-5, with D possibly TRBD1 on 6 matching bases. Per germline, CDR1 MNHNS and CDR2 SASEGT. Trimming stripped 4 bases from V and 0 bases from J, with 10 bases between. CDR3 size: 15 residues. CDR3 sequence reads: CASSVAGASNQPQHF. CDR3 nucleotides: TGTGCCAGCAGTGTGGCAGGGGCTAGCAATCAGCCCCAGCATTTT.

The V gene is TRBV18, the J gene TRBJ1-1, with D maybe TRBD1 (6 bases). Trimming cost V 1 base and J 4 bases, with 16 bases left between them. The CDR3 loop spans 16 amino acids. The V gene's germline CDR1 is KGHSH and CDR2 LQKENI. CDR3 nucleotides: TGTGCCAGCTCACCACGGGGACACCACGCGGGCACTGAAGCTTTCTTT. Translating it yields CASSPRGHHAGTEAFF.

This chain links TRBV28 with TRBJ1-4, with no clear D. The CDR3 covers 13 residues. With 6 bases removed from V and 8 bases from J, the gap between germline ends came to 13 bases. Germline assignment: CDR1 MDHEN and CDR2 SYDVKM. The CDR3 loop is CASRGSRGEKLFF. The CDR3 bases are TGTGCCAGCAGGGGAAGTCGGGGAGAAAAACTGTTTTTT.

The J gene is TRBJ2-3, the V gene TRBV4-1; 13 bases are a match to TRBD2. Germline CDR1 and CDR2: MGHRA and YSYEKL. The trim removed 3 bases at V and 1 base at J, leaving 7 bases unmatched. The CDR3 covers 18 residues. The CDR3 spells CASSHPRLAGGRTDTQYF. DNA of the CDR3: TGCGCCAGCAGCCACCCCAGACTAGCGGGGGGCCGCACAGATACGCAGTATTTT.

The rearrangement uses TRBV28 and TRBJ1-5; 10 bases are a match to TRBD1. Germline assignment: CDR1 MDHEN and CDR2 SYDVKM. The CDR3 sequence is 16 residues long. V lost 6 bases, J lost 2 bases, and 7 bases stayed unmatched. CDR3: CASSRPGTGGNQPQHF. Here the CDR3 DNA reads TGTGCCAGCAGCCGTCCCGGGACAGGGGGCAATCAGCCCCAGCATTTT. Variable domain in full (rest from reference TRBV28 and TRBJ1-5): DVKVTQSSRYLVKRTGEKVFLECVQDMDHENMFWYRQDPGLGLRLIYFSYDVKMKEKGDIPEGYSVSREKKERFSLILESASTNQTSMYLCASSRPGTGGNQPQHFGDGTRLSIL.

J is TRBJ1-3 and V is TRBV6-1, with D unclear. The CDR3 spans 14 residues. Germline CDR1 reads MNHNS; CDR2 reads SASEGT. The germline V and J ends were trimmed by 2 bases and 2 bases, with 7 bases remaining between them. Written as DNA, the CDR3 is TGTGCCAGCAGTGAATCCGGGACTGGAAACACCATATATTTT. Encoded protein: CASSESGTGNTIYF.

The rearrangement uses TRBV7-6 and TRBJ2-5, with TRBD1 identical over 9 bases. CDR3 size: 16 residues. Germline trimming cut 5 bases from V and 1 base from J; bases unmatched to any gene: 8. Germline CDR1 is SGHVS and CDR2 is FNYEAQ. The CDR3 loop reads CASSQAETGGQETQYF. The DNA for the CDR3 is TGTGCCAGCAGCCAGGCCGAGACAGGGGGCCAAGAGACCCAGTACTTC.

This chain joins TRBV5-1 and TRBJ2-2; 8 positions match TRBD1. Trimming at V came to 0 bases and at J to 4 bases, leaving 5 bases not matched to a gene. The CDR3 covers 16 residues. Looked up from germline, CDR1 is SGHRS and CDR2 is YFSETQ. CDR3: CASSLERGQGTGELFF. The CDR3 bases are TGCGCCAGCAGCTTGGAACGTGGACAGGGCACCGGGGAGCTGTTTTTT.

As regards this clone: Other DNA sequences in this specimen translate into the identical CDR3. This rearrangement joins TRBV4-2 to TRBJ1-2, with TRBD1 identical over 8 bases. This CDR3 comprises 15 residues. Germline V gene lookup returns CDR1 LGHNA and CDR2 YNFKEQ. After removal of 3 bases from V and 0 bases from J, the junction contained 3 bases not matched to a gene. CDR3 sequence reads: CASSQGQAPNYGYTF. In DNA form, the CDR3 reads TGTGCCAGCAGCCAGGGACAGGCACCTAACTATGGCTACACCTTC.

This chain links TRBV5-1 with TRBJ2-1, with D maybe TRBD1 (5 bases). Trimming pared 2 bases from V and 1 base from J, leaving 10 bases between. Germline V gives CDR1 SGHRS, CDR2 YFSETQ. The CDR3 is made up of 15 amino acids. The CDR3 protein is CASSLFRDSYNEQFF. The DNA for the CDR3 is TGCGCCAGCAGCTTATTCAGGGATTCCTACAATGAGCAGTTCTTC.

The chain joins TRBV27 to TRBJ2-1; possibly TRBD2 for D (6 bases). The V and J ends lost 6 bases and 7 bases respectively, with 13 bases between them. The CDR3 covers 13 residues. Germline V gives CDR1 MNHEY, CDR2 SMNVEV (reference sequence). The CDR3 DNA reads TGTGCCAGCAGGCCTGCTGGGGGGAATGAGCAGTTCTTC. Translation gives CASRPAGGNEQFF.

The rearrangement links TRBV6-6 to TRBJ1-4; the D is unclear. The CDR3 is 11 amino acids. With 7 bases removed from V and 6 bases from J, the gap between germline ends came to 6 bases. Germline-derived CDR1 and CDR2 are MNHNY and SVGAGI (reference sequence). CDR3 residues: CASTPDEKLFF. In DNA, the CDR3 is TGTGCCAGCACTCCTGATGAAAAACTGTTTTTT.

This chain joins TRBV7-2 and TRBJ1-5; no firm D call. In germline, CDR1 is SGHTA, CDR2 FQGNSA. The CDR3 sequence is 12 residues long. The V end lost 5 bases, the J end lost 2 bases, and 4 bases lay between the germline ends. CDR3 in amino acids: CASSPGNQPQHF. CDR3 nucleotide sequence: TGTGCCAGCAGCCCCGGCAATCAGCCCCAGCATTTT.

This chain uses TRBV19 with TRBJ2-5, with 13 bases that match TRBD2. V lost 5 bases and J lost 7; bases outside the gene matches: 10. The CDR3 is 16 residues long. Looked up from germline, CDR1 is LNHDA and CDR2 is SQIVND (reference sequence). Here the CDR3 reads CASSVTSGRIRGTQYF. The CDR3 coding sequence is TGTGCCAGTAGTGTGACTAGCGGGAGGATTAGAGGGACCCAGTACTTC.

A remark on this clone: Compared with germline, one end of the junction differs, possibly owing to a read error. CDR3 bases: TGTGCTAGCAGCTTAGCGGGGGGGCAGCAAGAGACCCAGTACTTC. Protein sequence: CASSLAGGQQETQYF. The chain has TRBV7-7 and TRBJ2-5, with 11 bases lining up with TRBD2. Germline-derived CDR1 and CDR2 are SSHAT and FNYEAQ (reference sequence). This CDR3 is 15 amino acids long.

The chain combines TRBV4-2 with TRBJ2-7; 9 nucleotides match TRBD2. The CDR3 contains 15 residues. With V trimmed by 4 bases and J by 0 bases, 4 bases remained unmatched. CDR1 is LGHNA, CDR2 YNFKEQ, per germline. The CDR3 coding sequence is TGTGCCAGCAGCCTAACTAGCGGGCCCTCCTACGAGCAGTACTTC. It specifies CASSLTSGPSYEQYF.

V is TRBV6-6 and J is TRBJ2-5; D ambiguous. Germline lookup yields CDR1 MNHNY and CDR2 SVGAGI (reference sequence). This CDR3 has 16 amino acids. V lost 5 bases to trimming and J lost 2 bases, with 18 bases between them. DNA for the CDR3: TGTGCCAGCAGTGTACGGTTGGCCGGCGGACAAGAGACCCAGTACTTC. It specifies CASSVRLAGGQETQYF.

The rearrangement uses TRBV6-4 and TRBJ2-7; the match to TRBD2 covers 8 bases. Germline CDR1 is MRHNA and CDR2 is SNTAGT. The V gene end was trimmed by 4 bases and the J gene end by 0 bases; junction bases not matched to a gene: 5. The CDR3 has 15 amino acids. The CDR3 sequence is CASSVQAGGSYEQYF. The DNA for the CDR3 is TGTGCCAGCAGTGTTCAGGCGGGGGGCTCCTACGAGCAGTACTTC.

V and J are TRBV2 and TRBJ1-5; perhaps TRBD1 as D (5 bases). Trimming took 8 bases from V and 2 from J, leaving 13 bases between them. The CDR3 totals 14 residues. In germline, CDR1 is SNHLY, CDR2 FYNNEI. The CDR3 DNA sequence: TGTGCCAGCCAAGGGGTCAGGGGCAATCAGCCCCAGCATTTT. This codes for CASQGVRGNQPQHF.

The chain couples TRBV6-6 to TRBJ2-2; no clear D. CDR1 MNHNY and CDR2 SVGAGI come from the germline V gene (reference sequence). CDR3 length: 14 amino acids. Trimming took off 5 bases at V and 1 base at J, with 8 bases between the two ends. The CDR3 region is CASSTERNTGELFF. CDR3 in DNA: TGTGCCAGCAGTACCGAGCGGAACACCGGGGAGCTGTTTTTT.

The chain is built from TRBV5-6 and TRBJ2-7, with 8 bases lining up with TRBD2. Germline V CDR1 and CDR2: SGHDT, YYEEEE. J was trimmed by 4 bases and V by 4 bases; bases with no gene match: 13. The CDR3 runs 16 residues. The CDR3 nucleotides are TGTGCCAGCAGCGGAATTAGCGGGACCCTCCGTTACGAGCAGTACTTC. This encodes CASSGISGTLRYEQYF.

The CDR3 coding sequence is TGTGCCAGCAGTTACTCCCCTAGCGGAACCTACGAGCAGTACTTC. Protein: CASSYSPSGTYEQYF. The chain is built from TRBV6-5 and TRBJ2-7; 7 positions match TRBD2. Germline V lookup: CDR1 MNHEY, CDR2 SVGAGI. CDR3 length: 15 residues. V lost 0 bases and J lost 2; bases outside the gene matches: 4.

The chain is built from TRBV6-5 and TRBJ2-7, with a possible D match to TRBD1 (6 bases). The germline V gene encodes CDR1 MNHEY and CDR2 SVGAGI. There are 14 residues in the CDR3. The V and J ends lost 6 bases and 1 base respectively, with 13 bases between them. CDR3 nucleotides: TGTGCCAGCAGCTGGGGACACTCTTCCTACGAGCAGTACTTC. Amino acids: CASSWGHSSYEQYF.

The chain uses TRBV27 and TRBJ1-1, with TRBD1 as a possible D gene (6 bases). The CDR3 consists of 16 residues. The V end was cut by 6 bases, the J end by 0 bases, with 17 bases between. The germline V gene encodes CDR1 MNHEY and CDR2 SMNVEV (reference sequence). CDR3 bases: TGTGCCAGCAGAATCAGGGGAGGGACCATGAACACTGAAGCTTTCTTT. It encodes CASRIRGGTMNTEAFF.

The V gene is TRBV15, the J gene TRBJ2-2, with a possible D match to TRBD1 (6 bases). The V gene lost 2 bases and the J gene lost 6 bases, with 13 bases spanning the gap. CDR3 length: 15 residues. CDR1 LNHNV and CDR2 YYDKDF come from the germline V gene (reference sequence). CDR3 sequence: CATSRNLQGSGELFF. The CDR3 DNA follows: TGTGCCACCAGCAGAAACCTACAGGGATCCGGGGAGCTGTTTTTT. Full variable domain (rest looked up from reference TRBV15 and TRBJ2-2): DAMVIQNPRYQVTQFGKPVTLSCSQTLNHNVMYWYQQKSSQAPKLLFHYYDKDFNNEADTPDNFQSRRPNTSFCFLDIRSPGLGDTAMYLCATSRNLQGSGELFFGEGSRLTVL.

V is TRBV28 and J is TRBJ1-2; 9 bases align to TRBD1. This CDR3 region has 13 residues. V lost 6 bases to trimming and J lost 8 bases; unmatched junction nucleotides: 7. Germline CDR1 is MDHEN and CDR2 is SYDVKM. The DNA for the CDR3 is TGTGCCAGCAGGTCAACAGGGGGCCGGGGCTACACCTTC. Translation: CASRSTGGRGYTF.

To note about this clone: One junction end disagrees with the germline gene, perhaps due to a read error. The chain recombines TRBV15 with TRBJ1-2; no clear D. Per the germline V gene, CDR1 is LNHNV and CDR2 is YYDKDF (reference sequence). CDR3 length equals 10 residues. The CDR3 nucleotides are TGTGCCACCAGCAGAGAACACGTCGCCTTC. Translated, it gives CATSREHVAF.

The chain recombines TRBV6-1 with TRBJ1-2; the D gene is possibly TRBD1 (5 bases). CDR3 length equals 15 residues. V was clipped by 1 base and J by 5 bases, with 14 bases between them. In germline, CDR1 is MNHNS, CDR2 SASEGT. The CDR3 DNA reads as TGTGCCAGCAGTGAAGTGGCAGGAGGGGCTTATGGCTACACCTTC. This translates into CASSEVAGGAYGYTF.

The CDR3, as DNA: TGTGCCAGCAGTTTTTATACGGCTAGCAGCCAAGAGACCCAGTACTTC. Translating it yields CASSFYTASSQETQYF. V gene TRBV28 combines with J gene TRBJ2-5; D may be TRBD2 (5 bases). The ends were cut back, 3 bases at V and 1 base at J, with 15 bases in the middle. Germline V gene data show CDR1 as MDHEN and CDR2 as SYDVKM. The CDR3 sequence is 16 residues long.